The 15 T cell receptor beta chains below all came from one sample that was sequenced in a study of T cell repertoires in cytomegalovirus infection. In TCRdb, the reads were re-called with MiXCR into one record per CDR3 protein. The sample consists of around 740,000 distinct CDR3 sequences, 35% of them appearing once. Sequencing was done on a sample of PBMCs. The source is a human donor in good health (CMV status not recorded). Some clones in this sample may be carry-over from other donors' samples.

V gene TRBV6-2 or TRBV6-3 combines with J gene TRBJ2-6; D perhaps matches TRBD1 (6 bases). The CDR3 is 15 amino acids. V lost 2 bases to trimming and J lost 2 bases, with 7 bases between them. Per the germline V gene, CDR1 is MNHEY and CDR2 is SVGEGT. CDR3: CASSYGGAGANVLTF. The CDR3 DNA reads as TGTGCCAGCAGTTACGGGGGCGCTGGGGCCAACGTCCTGACTTTC.

The chain is built from TRBV20-1 and TRBJ2-1; D gene uncertain. Per the germline V gene, CDR1 is DFQATT and CDR2 is SNEGSKA (reference sequence). The CDR3 contains 13 residues. Trimming took off 2 bases at V and 5 bases at J, with 10 bases between the two ends. CDR3 bases: TGCAGTGCTAGAAATACTATTAACAATGAGCAGTTCTTC. Encoded protein: CSARNTINNEQFF.

The gene calls are TRBV18 and TRBJ1-1; D is ambiguous. From germline, CDR1 is KGHSH and CDR2 LQKENI. Trimming shortened V by 0 bases and J by 1 base, and 6 bases separated the two germline ends. This CDR3 is built from 14 residues. CDR3: CASSPPTSNTEAFF. The CDR3 region has the DNA TGTGCCAGCTCACCACCGACGTCGAACACTGAAGCTTTCTTT.

CDR3 residues: CSVVGGQGRISGANTEAFF. In DNA, the CDR3 is TGCAGCGTTGTTGGGGGGCAGGGTAGGATCAGTGGGGCGAACACTGAAGCTTTCTTT. The chain uses TRBV29-1 and TRBJ1-1, with D possibly being TRBD1 (6 bases). The CDR3 runs to 19 residues. V was shortened by 4 bases and J by 1 base, with 28 bases between the two germline ends. CDR1 is SQVTM, CDR2 ANQGSEA, per germline. The whole variable domain, remainder taken from reference TRBV29-1 and TRBJ1-1, is SAVISQKPSRDICQRGTSLTIQCQVDSQVTMMFWYRQQPGQSLTLIATANQGSEATYESGFVIDKFPISRPNLTFSTLTVSNMSPEDSSIYLCSVVGGQGRISGANTEAFFGQGTRLTVV.

The table lists this clonotype with a few counts. J is TRBJ2-7 and V is TRBV12-3 or TRBV12-4, with 12 bases identical to TRBD2. The CDR3 is made up of 16 amino acids. V gave up 7 bases and J gave up 2 bases; unmatched junction bases: 9. The CDR3 nucleotides are TGTGCCAGCACTACAGGGCCTAGCGGGGGGGCCTACGAGCAGTACTTC. Protein product: CASTTGPSGGAYEQYF.

V and J are TRBV7-6 and TRBJ2-2; D remains unclear. Germline V gene sequence: CDR1 SGHVS, CDR2 FNYEAQ. V dropped 2 bases and J dropped 1 base, with 8 bases sitting between them. CDR3 size: 15 residues. CDR3 region: CASSLWSGNTGELFF. In DNA form, the CDR3 reads TGTGCCAGCAGCTTATGGTCAGGGAACACCGGGGAGCTGTTTTTT. Using reference TRBV7-6 and TRBJ2-2 for the parts outside the CDR3, the full variable domain is GAGVSQSPRYKVTKRGQDVALRCDPISGHVSLYWYRQALGQGPEFLTYFNYEAQQDKSGLPNDRFSAERPEGSISTLTIQRTEQRDSAMYRCASSLWSGNTGELFFGEGSRLTVL.

There are a few counts of this clonotype. The V call is TRBV12-3 or TRBV12-4, the J call TRBJ1-5, with no clear D. The CDR3 length is 15 residues. V was shortened by 5 bases and J by 1 base, with 12 bases between the two germline ends. Here the CDR3 reads CASSPILGSNQPQHF. CDR3 DNA sequence: TGTGCCAGCAGTCCCATCCTTGGGAGCAATCAGCCCCAGCATTTT.

There are a few counts of this clonotype. V gene TRBV5-1 combines with J gene TRBJ1-3; D may be TRBD1 (6 bases). V shed 4 bases and J shed 0 bases, with 20 bases lying between them. CDR1 is SGHRS and CDR2 is YFSETQ in the germline V gene. CDR3 length equals 18 residues. The CDR3 sequence: CASSPVAGASLSGNTIYF. The CDR3 DNA is TGCGCCAGCAGCCCCGTGGCAGGGGCCTCACTCTCTGGAAACACCATATATTTT.

This clonotype has at least ten counts. The chain has TRBV12-3 or TRBV12-4 and TRBJ1-2, with D maybe TRBD1 (5 bases). This CDR3 is built from 12 residues. The ends were cut back, 5 bases at V and 6 bases at J, with 10 bases in the middle. The CDR3, as DNA: TGTGCCAGCAGTGCGGGGACTAATGGCTACACCTTC. Translating gives CASSAGTNGYTF.

This clonotype has only a few counts. The chain is built from TRBV7-6 and TRBJ2-3; possibly TRBD2 for D (5 bases). The CDR3 runs 16 residues. The ends were cut back, 3 bases at V and 4 bases at J, with 17 bases in the middle. CDR1 and CDR2 from the germline V gene are SGHVS and FNYEAQ. The CDR3 coding sequence is TGTGCCAGCAGCTTTTTTCGAGGGCCCATGCCAGATACGCAGTATTTT. Amino acid sequence: CASSFFRGPMPDTQYF.

The gene calls are TRBV19 and TRBJ1-2; TRBD1 aligns across 10 bases. The germline gives CDR1 LNHDA, CDR2 SQIVND (reference sequence). The CDR3 extends over 14 amino acids. Trimming at V came to 10 bases and at J to 4 bases, leaving 9 bases not matched to a gene. The CDR3 DNA follows: TGTGCCATTCAGGGGACAGGGGAGATCTATGGCTACACCTTC. It is translated as CAIQGTGEIYGYTF.

Note on this clonotype: Compared with germline, one end of the junction differs, possibly owing to a read error. The chain joins TRBV30 to TRBJ1-2; D is unclear. In germline, CDR1 is GTSNPN, CDR2 SVGIG (reference sequence). This CDR3 contains 13 residues. The CDR3 DNA reads TGTGCCTGGAGCTGGACTACTAACTATGGCTACACATTC. Encoded protein: CAWSWTTNYGYTF.

This chain uses TRBV29-1 with TRBJ2-1; 12 bases agree with TRBD2. With V trimmed by 7 bases and J by 8 bases, 9 bases remained unmatched. CDR3 length: 14 residues. Germline V gives CDR1 SQVTM, CDR2 ANQGSEA. CDR3 in amino acids: CSGATSGSVYEQFF. CDR3 bases: TGCAGCGGTGCGACTAGCGGGAGCGTCTATGAGCAGTTCTTC.

The genes are TRBV28 and TRBJ2-7; 8 nucleotides agree with TRBD2. V dropped 2 bases and J dropped 4; count of bases not matched to a gene: 4. Germline CDR1 reads MDHEN; CDR2 reads SYDVKM. This CDR3 spans 14 amino acids. CDR3 sequence (DNA): TGTGCCAGCAGTTTAAGTAGCGGGGTTTACGAGCAGTACTTC. This gives the protein CASSLSSGVYEQYF.

The chain has TRBV6-8 and TRBJ1-1, with 7 bases that match TRBD1. Germline lookup yields CDR1 MNHGY and CDR2 SAAAGT. There are 16 residues in the CDR3. V gave up 6 bases and J gave up 0 bases; unmatched junction bases: 10. CDR3 in DNA: TGTGCCAGCAGCGGCGACAGGGAAGAATTGAACACTGAAGCTTTCTTT. Amino acid sequence: CASSGDREELNTEAFF.